A selection of T cell receptor beta chains follows, all from one sample in a study of T cells in Graves' hyperthyroidism and ophthalmopathy. TCRdb ran MiXCR on the multiplex PCR reads and lists one entry per CDR3 protein. Of around 440,000 distinct CDR3 sequences detected, around 16% appear once; the ten largest clones hold about 14%. Input material: blood. Every receptor here comes from a woman aged 18-29 years with Graves' hyperthyroidism. CDR3s include the opening cysteine and the closing phenylalanine or tryptophan. Each record gives: V gene, J gene, D gene, clone size, CDR3 DNA, CDR3 protein. The D gene is left open where the match is weak. Size values are once, few and many counts, or a class for expanded clones, and some rows have none.

v_call: TRBV13
j_call: TRBJ2-7
d_call: -
clone_size: many
cdr3_nt: TGTGCCAGCAGCCTCCGGATTTCCACCTCCTACGAGCAGTACTTC
cdr3_aa: CASSLRISTSYEQYF

v_call: TRBV11-2
j_call: TRBJ1-5
d_call: -
clone_size: many
cdr3_nt: TGTGCCAGCAGCTTAACCACGACGGGGAATCAGCCCCAGCATTTT
cdr3_aa: CASSLTTTGNQPQHF

v_call: TRBV6-1
j_call: TRBJ2-7
d_call: TRBD1
clone_size: few
cdr3_nt: TGTGCCAGCGCCCAGGACAGGGCCACCTACGAGCAGTACTTC
cdr3_aa: CASAQDRATYEQYF

v_call: TRBV28
j_call: TRBJ2-1
d_call: TRBD2
clone_size: -
cdr3_nt: TGTGCCAGCAGTTCCCTGCTAGCGGGTTACAATGAGCAGTTCTTC
cdr3_aa: CASSSLLAGYNEQFF

v_call: TRBV20-1
j_call: TRBJ2-5
d_call: -
clone_size: few
cdr3_nt: TGCAGTGCTAGGGAGGGGGGAGAGACCCAGTACTTC
cdr3_aa: CSAREGGETQYF

v_call: TRBV5-8
j_call: TRBJ2-1
d_call: -
clone_size: few
cdr3_nt: TGTGCCAGCATCCTACAGGGGGGGTCCTACAATGAGCAGTTCTTC
cdr3_aa: CASILQGGSYNEQFF

v_call: TRBV7-2
j_call: TRBJ1-2
d_call: TRBD1
clone_size: -
cdr3_nt: TGTGCCAGCAGCTTCCCGACAGGGGCAGGAGCTAACTATGGCTACACCTTC
cdr3_aa: CASSFPTGAGANYGYTF

v_call: TRBV12-3/TRBV12-4
j_call: TRBJ2-1
d_call: -
clone_size: many
cdr3_nt: TGTGCCAGCAGTTTGGGGGGGGGGGCCCTTAAATGGGAGCAGTTCTTC
cdr3_aa: CASSLGGGALKWEQFF

v_call: TRBV10-3
j_call: TRBJ2-7
d_call: TRBD1
clone_size: few
cdr3_nt: TGTGCCATCAGTGAGGGGACAGGGAGATCCTACGAGCAGTACTTC
cdr3_aa: CAISEGTGRSYEQYF

v_call: TRBV20-1
j_call: TRBJ1-1
d_call: -
clone_size: many
cdr3_nt: TGCAGTGCTAGTTTGACAGAAAACACTGAAGCTTTCTTT
cdr3_aa: CSASLTENTEAFF

v_call: TRBV7-6
j_call: TRBJ2-2
d_call: -
clone_size: many
cdr3_nt: TGTGCCAGCAGCTCGAAAGGATCCGGGTTCGGGGAGCTGTTTTTT
cdr3_aa: CASSSKGSGFGELFF

v_call: TRBV3-1
j_call: TRBJ2-3
d_call: TRBD1
clone_size: -
cdr3_nt: TGTGCCAGCAGCCTTTGGGGACAGGGAACAGATACGCAGTATTTT
cdr3_aa: CASSLWGQGTDTQYF

v_call: TRBV7-2
j_call: TRBJ2-7
d_call: TRBD2
clone_size: many
cdr3_nt: TGTGCCAGCAGCTTGGGAGGGTGGTACGAGCAGTACTTC
cdr3_aa: CASSLGGWYEQYF

v_call: TRBV18
j_call: TRBJ1-1
d_call: -
clone_size: many
cdr3_nt: TGTGCCAGCTCACCACTTAGAACGGCTAACACTGAAGCTTTCTTT
cdr3_aa: CASSPLRTANTEAFF

v_call: TRBV5-1
j_call: TRBJ2-3
d_call: -
clone_size: -
cdr3_nt: TGCGCCAGCAGCCCGGCCTACACAGATACGCAGTATTTT
cdr3_aa: CASSPAYTDTQYF

v_call: TRBV28
j_call: TRBJ2-7
d_call: -
clone_size: many
cdr3_nt: TGTGCCAGCAGTTCCTTAGGGACAAGCTCCTACGAGCAGTACTTC
cdr3_aa: CASSSLGTSSYEQYF

v_call: TRBV20-1
j_call: TRBJ2-2
d_call: TRBD1
clone_size: -
cdr3_nt: TGCAGTGCACAAACAGGGGGCCATGGCCATCCCGGGGAGCTGCTTTTT
cdr3_aa: CSAQTGGHGHPGELLF

v_call: TRBV28
j_call: TRBJ2-1
d_call: TRBD2
clone_size: many
cdr3_nt: TGTGCCAGCAGTTTCGGGACTAGGGTCAATGAGCAGTTCTTC
cdr3_aa: CASSFGTRVNEQFF

v_call: TRBV4-1
j_call: TRBJ2-2
d_call: -
clone_size: -
cdr3_nt: TGCGCCAGCAGACAACAGGGTACAACCGGGGAGCTGTTTTTT
cdr3_aa: CASRQQGTTGELFF

v_call: TRBV6-1
j_call: TRBJ1-3
d_call: TRBD1
clone_size: -
cdr3_nt: TGTGCCAGCTCGTCACAGGGGGCGCCTGGAAACACCATATATTTT
cdr3_aa: CASSSQGAPGNTIYF

v_call: TRBV7-2
j_call: TRBJ2-7
d_call: TRBD2
clone_size: many
cdr3_nt: TGTGCCAGCAGCTTAAGGGGACTAGCGAGCTGGGAGCAGTACTTC
cdr3_aa: CASSLRGLASWEQYF

v_call: TRBV20-1
j_call: TRBJ1-4
d_call: -
clone_size: few
cdr3_nt: TGCAGTGCGCTAGTAACAACTAATGAAAAACTGTTTTTT
cdr3_aa: CSALVTTNEKLFF

v_call: TRBV20-1
j_call: TRBJ1-1
d_call: -
clone_size: few
cdr3_nt: TGCAGTGCCCCGCGTGGGGTTGGCACTGAAGCTTTCTTT
cdr3_aa: CSAPRGVGTEAFF

v_call: TRBV10-1
j_call: TRBJ2-7
d_call: -
clone_size: -
cdr3_nt: TGCGCCAGCAGTGGAACCCTAGGCTCCTACGAGCAGTACTTC
cdr3_aa: CASSGTLGSYEQYF

v_call: TRBV9
j_call: TRBJ2-7
d_call: TRBD2
clone_size: many
cdr3_nt: TGTGCCAGCAGCGTGCTCGGGAGGGACCACGAGCAGTACTTC
cdr3_aa: CASSVLGRDHEQYF

v_call: TRBV4-2
j_call: TRBJ1-2
d_call: -
clone_size: -
cdr3_nt: TGTGCCAGCAGCCAAGATACGGGGGCGCGGTATGGCTACACCTTC
cdr3_aa: CASSQDTGARYGYTF

v_call: TRBV2
j_call: TRBJ2-7
d_call: -
clone_size: few
cdr3_nt: TGTGCCAGCATCGGACTTCTGAGCTCCTACGAGCAGTACTTC
cdr3_aa: CASIGLLSSYEQYF

v_call: TRBV20-1
j_call: TRBJ2-7
d_call: -
clone_size: -
cdr3_nt: TGCAGTGCTAGCGTCACCTACGAGCAGTACTTC
cdr3_aa: CSASVTYEQYF

v_call: TRBV7-9
j_call: TRBJ1-2
d_call: -
clone_size: -
cdr3_nt: TGTGCCAGCAGCTTAATGGACCATGGCTACACCTTC
cdr3_aa: CASSLMDHGYTF

v_call: TRBV10-3
j_call: TRBJ1-6
d_call: -
clone_size: few
cdr3_nt: TGTGCCATCAGTGAGTTATACCCGGGCAAAGGGGCCCTCCACTTT
cdr3_aa: CAISELYPGKGALHF

v_call: TRBV11-2
j_call: TRBJ1-4
d_call: -
clone_size: -
cdr3_nt: TGTGCCAGCAGCTTCATCGGCAGGGATGGTAGTGAAAAACTGTTTTTT
cdr3_aa: CASSFIGRDGSEKLFF

v_call: TRBV5-1
j_call: TRBJ1-4
d_call: TRBD1
clone_size: -
cdr3_nt: TGCGCCAGCAGTCTGAGGGGGCCAGAAGAAAAACTGTTTTTT
cdr3_aa: CASSLRGPEEKLFF

v_call: TRBV11-1
j_call: TRBJ2-5
d_call: TRBD1
clone_size: many
cdr3_nt: TGTGCCAGCAGCTTAGCGGGGATGGACAGGGGTGAGACCCAGTACTTC
cdr3_aa: CASSLAGMDRGETQYF

v_call: TRBV12-3/TRBV12-4
j_call: TRBJ1-4
d_call: TRBD1
clone_size: many
cdr3_nt: TGTGCCAGCAGTTTCCCAGGGGGGAACGAAAAACTGTTTTTT
cdr3_aa: CASSFPGGNEKLFF

v_call: TRBV18
j_call: TRBJ2-5
d_call: -
clone_size: many
cdr3_nt: TGTGCCAGCTCACCTAAAAAAAAGTGGGACACAGAGACCCAGTACTTC
cdr3_aa: CASSPKKKWDTETQYF

v_call: TRBV7-8
j_call: TRBJ2-3
d_call: TRBD2
clone_size: many
cdr3_nt: TGTGCCAGCAGCTTATTCGGGGGGGCGTTGGATACGCAGTATTTT
cdr3_aa: CASSLFGGALDTQYF

v_call: TRBV6-2/TRBV6-3
j_call: TRBJ1-2
d_call: -
clone_size: -
cdr3_nt: TGTGCCAGCAGTGACGGGCCCGGGGGCTATGGCTACACCTTC
cdr3_aa: CASSDGPGGYGYTF

v_call: TRBV7-2
j_call: TRBJ2-5
d_call: -
clone_size: many
cdr3_nt: TGTGCCAGCAGCTTACGTATGCAAGAGACCCAGTACTTC
cdr3_aa: CASSLRMQETQYF

v_call: TRBV6-1
j_call: TRBJ2-7
d_call: TRBD1
clone_size: few
cdr3_nt: TGTGCCAGCAGTTCTCCCGGACAGGCCTACGAGCAGTACTTC
cdr3_aa: CASSSPGQAYEQYF

v_call: TRBV5-1
j_call: TRBJ2-1
d_call: -
clone_size: many
cdr3_nt: TGCGCCAGCAGCGGACGCAGTCTCCCGGCCGCCAATGAGCAGTTCTTC
cdr3_aa: CASSGRSLPAANEQFF

v_call: TRBV20-1
j_call: TRBJ1-1
d_call: -
clone_size: many
cdr3_nt: TGCAGTGCTCAAGGGGCGCGCGGGCAGAGGAACACTGAAGCTTTCTTT
cdr3_aa: CSAQGARGQRNTEAFF

v_call: TRBV2
j_call: TRBJ1-1
d_call: TRBD1
clone_size: many
cdr3_nt: TGTGCCAGTACCGGGACAGGGTACACTGAAGCTTTCTTT
cdr3_aa: CASTGTGYTEAFF

v_call: TRBV11-2
j_call: TRBJ2-1
d_call: -
clone_size: many
cdr3_nt: TGTGCCAGCAGCGATACCGACAGCCTCTACTATAATGAGCAGTTCTTC
cdr3_aa: CASSDTDSLYYNEQFF

v_call: TRBV12-3/TRBV12-4
j_call: TRBJ2-1
d_call: -
clone_size: -
cdr3_nt: TGTGCCAGCAGTTTTTTGGCTAGCCATGAGCAGTTCTTC
cdr3_aa: CASSFLASHEQFF

v_call: TRBV7-6
j_call: TRBJ2-1
d_call: -
clone_size: many
cdr3_nt: TGTGCCAGCAGCTTAGGCCCCCATGACGGGAGCGGGAATGAGCAGTTCTTC
cdr3_aa: CASSLGPHDGSGNEQFF

v_call: TRBV28
j_call: TRBJ2-5
d_call: TRBD1
clone_size: many
cdr3_nt: TGTGCCAGCAGTTCCCCCGGGACAGGCGAGGAGACCCAGTACTTC
cdr3_aa: CASSSPGTGEETQYF

v_call: TRBV30
j_call: TRBJ1-6
d_call: -
clone_size: -
cdr3_nt: TGTGCCTGGAGTGCCGGACAGTATGGTTCACCCCTCCACTTT
cdr3_aa: CAWSAGQYGSPLHF

v_call: TRBV4-1
j_call: TRBJ2-2
d_call: -
clone_size: -
cdr3_nt: TGCGCCAGCAGCCAAGCTGGGGACTTCGGGGAGCTGTTTTTT
cdr3_aa: CASSQAGDFGELFF

v_call: TRBV20-1
j_call: TRBJ2-1
d_call: -
clone_size: -
cdr3_nt: TGCAGTGCTAGGATGGCGAGCTCCTACAATGAGCAGTTCTTC
cdr3_aa: CSARMASSYNEQFF

v_call: TRBV12-3/TRBV12-4
j_call: TRBJ2-2
d_call: -
clone_size: -
cdr3_nt: TGTGCCAGCAGTTTAGGTCAATTCAACACCGGGGAGCTGTTTTTT
cdr3_aa: CASSLGQFNTGELFF

v_call: TRBV7-3
j_call: TRBJ1-6
d_call: -
clone_size: many
cdr3_nt: TGTGCCAGCAGCTTTGATGCCCGGAATTCACCCCTCCACTTT
cdr3_aa: CASSFDARNSPLHF

v_call: TRBV2
j_call: TRBJ2-7
d_call: TRBD2
clone_size: many
cdr3_nt: TGTGCCAGCAAGGGCCTAGCGGGGAGCTCCTACGAGCAGTACTTC
cdr3_aa: CASKGLAGSSYEQYF

v_call: TRBV11-1
j_call: TRBJ1-6
d_call: -
clone_size: -
cdr3_nt: TGTGCCGGCAGCTTAAGGAAGACCTATAATTCACCCCTCCACTTT
cdr3_aa: CAGSLRKTYNSPLHF

v_call: TRBV27
j_call: TRBJ1-1
d_call: -
clone_size: many
cdr3_nt: TGTGCCAGCAGTCAGATTATATCCGACGGGAACACTGAAGCTTTCTTT
cdr3_aa: CASSQIISDGNTEAFF

v_call: TRBV12-3/TRBV12-4
j_call: TRBJ2-3
d_call: TRBD2
clone_size: many
cdr3_nt: TGTGCCAGCAGTAACAGGGTGTTCCTAGCGGGGGCAAAATACACAGATACGCAGTATTTT
cdr3_aa: CASSNRVFLAGAKYTDTQYF

v_call: TRBV5-1
j_call: TRBJ2-1
d_call: -
clone_size: many
cdr3_nt: TGCGCCAGCAGCTTGTCAGCCGGTGGCTCCTACAATGAGCAGTTCTTC
cdr3_aa: CASSLSAGGSYNEQFF

v_call: TRBV2
j_call: TRBJ1-1
d_call: -
clone_size: many
cdr3_nt: TGTGCCAGCAGCGGAGGGGGGAGCCACCCGAACACTGAAGCTTTCTTT
cdr3_aa: CASSGGGSHPNTEAFF

v_call: TRBV7-6
j_call: TRBJ1-2
d_call: TRBD1
clone_size: -
cdr3_nt: TGTGCCACCAGACAGGGTAACAACTATGGCTACACCTTC
cdr3_aa: CATRQGNNYGYTF

v_call: TRBV5-8
j_call: TRBJ1-1
d_call: -
clone_size: many
cdr3_nt: TGTGCCAGCAGGATTCGGACAGATTATGAAGCTTTCTTT
cdr3_aa: CASRIRTDYEAFF